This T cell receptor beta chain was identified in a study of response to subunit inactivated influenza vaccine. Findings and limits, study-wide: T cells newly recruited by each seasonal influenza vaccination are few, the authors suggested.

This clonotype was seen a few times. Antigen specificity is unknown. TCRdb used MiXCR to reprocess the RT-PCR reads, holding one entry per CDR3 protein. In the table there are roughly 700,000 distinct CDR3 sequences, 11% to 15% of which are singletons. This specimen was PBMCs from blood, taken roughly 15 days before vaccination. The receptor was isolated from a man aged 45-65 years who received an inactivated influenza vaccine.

CDR3 region: CASSLQGVNLGGYTF. CDR3 in DNA: TGTGCCAGCAGTTTACAGGGTGTCAATTTGGGTGGCTACACCTTC. The J gene is TRBJ1-2, the V gene TRBV12-3 or TRBV12-4; D is perhaps TRBD1 (5 bases). The CDR3 totals 15 residues. The germline V and J ends were trimmed by 2 bases and 7 bases, with 17 bases remaining between them.